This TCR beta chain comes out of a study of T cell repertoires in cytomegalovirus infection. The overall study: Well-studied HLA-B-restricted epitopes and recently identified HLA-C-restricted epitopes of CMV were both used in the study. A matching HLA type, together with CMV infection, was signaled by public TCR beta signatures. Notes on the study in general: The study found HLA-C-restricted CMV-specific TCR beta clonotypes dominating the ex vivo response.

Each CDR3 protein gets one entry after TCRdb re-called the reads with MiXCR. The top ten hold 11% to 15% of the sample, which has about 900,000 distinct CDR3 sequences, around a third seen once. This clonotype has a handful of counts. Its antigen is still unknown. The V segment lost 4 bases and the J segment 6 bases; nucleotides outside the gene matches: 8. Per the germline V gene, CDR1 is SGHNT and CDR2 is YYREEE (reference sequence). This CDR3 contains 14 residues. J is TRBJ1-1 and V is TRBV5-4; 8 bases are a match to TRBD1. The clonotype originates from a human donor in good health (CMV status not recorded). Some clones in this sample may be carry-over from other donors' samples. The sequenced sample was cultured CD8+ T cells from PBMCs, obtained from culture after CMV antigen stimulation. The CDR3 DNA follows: TGTGCCAGCAGCCCACAGGGGGAGGGTCCTGAAGCTTTCTTT. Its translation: CASSPQGEGPEAFF.